Reported below is one TCR beta chain. Original data processing: It was from reference gene primer amplification that nucleated cell counts were estimated. Here immunoSEQ multiplex PCR was the method, and the copy in TCRdb shows in-frame clones only, minus some. V and J calls and clone size are those listed in that table; D and trimming were worked out from the DNA. The sample shows roughly 120,000 clones, about 88% of them seen only once. The source of the sample is a study of blood T cell repertoires in COVID-19. Whole-study context: T cells, B-cell-depleted T cells, or PBMCs supplied cDNA or gDNA.

Seattle researchers signed up patients amid active infection and tracked them longitudinally. The sequenced sample consisted of peripheral blood. The sequence derives from a man between 60 and 75 years old with COVID-19, enrolled during active disease.

The CDR3 loop is CASSVFGESDTQYF. DNA for the CDR3: TGTGCCAGCAGCGTATTTGGGGAGTCAGATACGCAGTATTTT. This chain uses TRBV9 with TRBJ2-3; TRBD2 might be the D (5 bases). Germline CDR1 and CDR2: SGDLS and YYNGEE. The CDR3 has 14 residues. Trimming removed 1 base at V and 4 bases at J, with 10 bases between.